A single sample is the source of the 10 T cell receptor beta chains below, sequenced in a study of T cell repertoires in cytomegalovirus infection. MiXCR was run by TCRdb on the reads, yielding one entry per CDR3 protein. The sample consists of roughly 320,000 distinct CDR3 sequences, 9.6% of them appearing once. Material: PBMCs. These receptor sequences come from a human donor in good health (CMV status not recorded). Some clones in this sample may be carry-over from other donors' samples.

This clonotype showed up many times. The rearrangement joins TRBV20-1 to TRBJ2-1; D assignment may be TRBD1 or TRBD2 (5 bases each). The V end lost 6 bases, the J end lost 6 bases, and 15 bases lay between the germline ends. The CDR3 runs 13 residues. Looked up from germline, CDR1 is DFQATT and CDR2 is SNEGSKA (reference sequence). In DNA, the CDR3 is TGCAGTGCCTGGGACCCGAGGAGCAATGAGCAGTTCTTC. This encodes CSAWDPRSNEQFF.

This clonotype was counted many times. This sequence joins TRBV19 and TRBJ2-2; D gene ambiguous. Trimming took 3 bases from V and 1 from J, leaving 6 bases between them. The CDR3 extends over 14 amino acids. From germline, CDR1 is LNHDA and CDR2 SQIVND (reference sequence). The CDR3 sequence is CASSMLVNTGELFF. CDR3 bases: TGTGCCAGTAGTATGTTAGTGAACACCGGGGAGCTGTTTTTT.

This clonotype has at least ten counts. The CDR3 here is CASRRTAASNQPQHF. The CDR3 nucleotides read TGTGCCAGTAGGAGGACCGCAGCTAGCAATCAGCCCCAGCATTTT. The chain is built from TRBV19 and TRBJ1-5; D not certain. The CDR3 is 15 residues long. The V gene's germline CDR1 is LNHDA and CDR2 SQIVND (reference sequence). The V end was cut by 6 bases, the J end by 0 bases, with 12 bases between.

Only a few counts were recorded for this clonotype. J is TRBJ2-1 and V is TRBV18; no clear D. Looked up from germline, CDR1 is KGHSH and CDR2 is LQKENI. The germline V and J ends were trimmed by 2 bases and 0 bases, with 8 bases remaining between them. The CDR3 sequence is 15 residues long. The CDR3 nucleotides are TGTGCCAGCTCACCAGCGGTTCGCTCCTACAATGAGCAGTTCTTC. This encodes CASSPAVRSYNEQFF.

The chain joins TRBV29-1 to TRBJ1-1, with D uncertain. This CDR3 comprises 10 residues. V shed 2 bases and J shed 8 bases, with 6 bases lying between them. The germline V gene encodes CDR1 SQVTM and CDR2 ANQGSEA. CDR3 residues: CSVEYQEAFF. Here the CDR3 DNA reads TGCAGCGTTGAATATCAGGAAGCTTTCTTT.

The genes are TRBV5-1 and TRBJ2-3; 11 bases fit TRBD2. With V trimmed by 0 bases and J by 3 bases, 6 bases remained unmatched. The CDR3 is 17 amino acids. Germline loops: CDR1 SGHRS, CDR2 YFSETQ. In DNA form, the CDR3 reads TGCGCCAGCAGCTTGGAGGCTAGCGGGGGGACAACAGATACGCAGTATTTT. Residues: CASSLEASGGTTDTQYF.

Many counts were recorded for this clonotype. This chain links TRBV6-5 with TRBJ2-1, with TRBD2 identical over 9 bases. This CDR3 is 16 amino acids long. Germline assignment: CDR1 MNHEY and CDR2 SVGAGI. The V gene end was trimmed by 2 bases and the J gene end by 3 bases; junction bases not matched to a gene: 5. The CDR3 DNA reads as TGTGCCAGCAGTTACCGGGGACTAGCCGACTACAATGAGCAGTTCTTC. Translating gives CASSYRGLADYNEQFF.

This clonotype was seen ten or more times. The V gene is TRBV20-1, the J gene TRBJ2-5; D call uncertain. Germline loops: CDR1 DFQATT, CDR2 SNEGSKA (reference sequence). The ends were cut back, 6 bases at V and 0 bases at J, with 17 bases in the middle. This CDR3 is 15 amino acids long. The CDR3 region is CSASDRATYQETQYF. The CDR3 DNA sequence: TGCAGTGCCTCGGACCGGGCCACGTACCAAGAGACCCAGTACTTC.

This clonotype was observed a handful of times. The chain couples TRBV3-1 to TRBJ1-4; possibly TRBD1 for D (5 bases). Germline V gene sequence: CDR1 LGHDT, CDR2 YNNKEL (reference sequence). The CDR3 totals 15 residues. Trimming removed 0 bases at V and 5 bases at J, with 10 bases between. In nucleotides, the CDR3 is TGTGCCAGCAGCCAAGAGGGGGAGAGGAATGAAAAACTGTTTTTT. Its translation: CASSQEGERNEKLFF.

This clonotype occurred many times. The CDR3 loop reads CASSPREGAQPQHF. Written as DNA, the CDR3 is TGTGCCAGCAGCCCTCGTGAAGGGGCACAGCCCCAGCATTTT. This chain joins TRBV7-8 and TRBJ1-5; D possibly corresponds to TRBD1 (5 bases). From germline, CDR1 is SGHVS and CDR2 FQNEAQ. Trimming left V 5 bases short and J 7 bases short, with 15 bases between. The CDR3 is 14 residues long. Using reference TRBV7-8 and TRBJ1-5 for the parts outside the CDR3, the full variable domain is GAGVSQSPRYKVAKRGQDVALRCDPISGHVSLFWYQQALGQGPEFLTYFQNEAQLDKSGLPSDRFFAERPEGSVSTLKIQRTQQEDSAVYLCASSPREGAQPQHFGDGTRLSIL.